This TCR beta chain emerged from a study of shared clonotypes between healthy human individuals. Study-level results: The small donor group covered limited genetic and exposure diversity.

TCRdb keeps only in-frame clones here, not all; method: immunoSEQ multiplex PCR. The table shows a few million clones, with just under 95% occurring only once. The CDR3 has 15 amino acids. Germline CDR1 is SGHRS and CDR2 is YFSETQ. V trimming: 5 bases; J trimming: 3 bases; junction bases outside the gene matches: 7. About this clone itself: Its antigen is not known.

J is TRBJ2-3 and V is TRBV5-1; TRBD1 matches at 9 bases. Sample: naive CD4+ T cells from PBMCs. Sample subset: CD45RA+ positively selected. This receptor was taken from a man younger than 30 in good health. Some clones in this sample may be carry-over from other donors' samples. DNA of the CDR3: TGCGCCAGCAGGCAGACAGGGGGTAGGACAGATACGCAGTATTTT. Translating gives CASRQTGGRTDTQYF.